Described below is a single T cell receptor (beta chain) sequence and its context. These data belong to a study of control samples from healthy donors and cancer patients. The CDR3 sequence is 15 residues long. Germline V gene lookup returns CDR1 LNHDA and CDR2 SQIVND (reference sequence). The V gene lost 0 bases and the J gene lost 4 bases, with 12 bases spanning the gap. Sequencing was performed with immunoSEQ multiplex PCR; in TCRdb, only in-frame clones are kept and a portion is missing. The sample includes over 8,000 clones, roughly 90% of them seen just once. The sequenced material came from PBMCs. The source of this sequence is a man in his sixties with colorectal cancer. The chain carries TRBV19 and TRBJ1-2; D perhaps matches TRBD1 (6 bases). The CDR3 sequence is CASSIDDKGGYGYTF. For the CDR3, the DNA is TGTGCCAGTAGTATAGACGACAAAGGGGGCTATGGCTACACCTTC.